This T cell receptor (beta chain) emerged from a study of blood T cells in healthy people across ages. Study-wide results and limits: Naive CD4+ cells and diversity were both higher in long-lived donors than in aged donors.

The CDR3 runs 15 residues. Looked up from germline, CDR1 is SGHAT and CDR2 is FQNNGV. V gave up 3 bases and J gave up 2 bases, with 14 bases separating them. A second PCR of roughly 7 to 11 cycles used a sample-barcoded 5' primer and a J-beta primer mix. In TCRdb, the 5' RACE reads were re-called with MiXCR into one record per CDR3 protein. Here the sample spans roughly 700,000 distinct CDR3 sequences, roughly 50% being singletons. Those donating, healthy Caucasian individuals from Russia, were aged roughly 6 to 90. On this clonotype itself: Antigen specificity is unknown.

This receptor was taken from a woman aged 55 to 70 in good health. This chain links TRBV11-2 with TRBJ2-7; D may be TRBD1 or TRBD2 (5 bases each). What was sequenced was blood. The CDR3 loop reads CASSLGRNSAYEQYF. CDR3 bases: TGTGCCAGCAGCTTGGGACGGAATAGCGCCTACGAGCAGTACTTC. The variable domain in full, with the rest retrieved from reference TRBV11-2 and TRBJ2-7, is EAGVAQSPRYKIIEKRQSVAFWCNPISGHATLYWYQQILGQGPKLLIQFQNNGVVDDSQLPKDRFSAERLKGVDSTLKIQPAKLEDSAVYLCASSLGRNSAYEQYFGPGTRLTVT.